This T cell receptor (beta chain) was sequenced in a study of blood T cell repertoires in COVID-19. In germline, CDR1 is SGHTA, CDR2 FQGNSA. V was clipped by 1 base and J by 4 bases; unmatched bases: 3. CDR3 length: 15 amino acids. Clones were read by immunoSEQ multiplex PCR, and TCRdb kept only the in-frame ones, dropping some. This sample carries about 90,000 clones, just under 85% of them seen once, and the ten largest clones take approximately 12%. V gene TRBV7-2 combines with J gene TRBJ2-2; TRBD1 aligns across 7 bases. The sequence derives from a woman in her seventies with active or convalescent COVID-19. Sequenced: peripheral blood. CDR3 nucleotide sequence: TGTGCCAGCAGCTTAGGGGGACAGATCACCGGGGAGCTGTTTTTT. This translates into CASSLGGQITGELFF.